These 10 T cell receptor beta chains were all obtained from the same sample, sequenced in a study of blood T cell repertoires in COVID-19. Here immunoSEQ multiplex PCR was the method, and the copy in TCRdb shows in-frame clones only, minus some. The repertoire includes some 150,000 clones, roughly 88% of them detected once, and approximately 0.63% sits in the top ten. The specimen was peripheral blood. Receptors were obtained from a man aged 55 to 69 with COVID-19, enrolled during active disease.

This clone has more than one count but fewer than ten. This chain joins TRBV7-2 and TRBJ1-3; 7 bases fit TRBD1. V lost 2 bases to trimming and J lost 1 base; unmatched junction nucleotides: 8. Germline V gene lookup returns CDR1 SGHTA and CDR2 FQGNSA. This CDR3 region has 17 residues. CDR3 coding DNA: TGTGCCAGCAGCTTAAAGGGACAGACCTCTTCTGGAAACACCATATATTTT. Amino acid sequence: CASSLKGQTSSGNTIYF. The variable domain in full, with the rest retrieved from reference TRBV7-2 and TRBJ1-3, is GAGVSQSPSNKVTEKGKDVELRCDPISGHTALYWYRQSLGQGLEFLIYFQGNSAPDKSGLPSDRFSAERTGGSVSTLTIQRTQQEDSAVYLCASSLKGQTSSGNTIYFGEGSWLTVV.

The rearrangement links TRBV27 to TRBJ2-3, with 7 bases fitting TRBD2. CDR1 and CDR2 (germline): MNHEY, SMNVEV (reference sequence). This CDR3 region has 15 residues. Unmatched junction bases numbered 9, after V lost 4 bases and J lost 5 bases. The CDR3 nucleotides read TGTGCCAGCAGTTATCTAGCGGCCAACCAAGATACGCAGTATTTT. It specifies CASSYLAANQDTQYF.

The rearrangement uses TRBV19 and TRBJ1-3, with D maybe TRBD1 (5 bases). The germline V and J ends were trimmed by 1 base and 3 bases, with 16 bases remaining between them. The CDR3 length is 17 residues. The germline V gene has CDR1 LNHDA and CDR2 SQIVND (reference sequence). The CDR3 region is CASSIAGTFGSGNTIYF. The CDR3 nucleotides are TGTGCCAGTAGTATAGCCGGGACTTTTGGTAGTGGAAACACCATATATTTT. The whole variable domain, filled in from reference TRBV19 and TRBJ1-3, reads DGGITQSPKYLFRKEGQNVTLSCEQNLNHDAMYWYRQDPGQGLRLIYYSQIVNDFQKGDIAEGYSVSREKKESFPLTVTSAQKNPTAFYLCASSIAGTFGSGNTIYFGEGSWLTVV.

This clone was detected only a few times. This chain uses TRBV11-2 with TRBJ2-1, with D tentatively TRBD1 (6 bases). Trimming stripped 6 bases from V and 8 bases from J, with 17 bases between. Germline CDR1 is SGHAT and CDR2 is FQNNGV. CDR3 length: 14 amino acids. The CDR3: CASSPWTVVDEQFF. DNA of the CDR3: TGTGCCAGCAGTCCATGGACAGTGGTAGATGAGCAGTTCTTC. Full variable domain (outside the CDR3, taken from reference TRBV11-2 and TRBJ2-1): EAGVAQSPRYKIIEKRQSVAFWCNPISGHATLYWYQQILGQGPKLLIQFQNNGVVDDSQLPKDRFSAERLKGVDSTLKIQPAKLEDSAVYLCASSPWTVVDEQFFGPGTRLTVL.

The table lists this clone with a few counts. V and J are TRBV10-2 and TRBJ1-5; D is undetermined. Trimming pared 6 bases from V and 5 bases from J, leaving 17 bases between. The CDR3 extends over 15 amino acids. Per the germline V gene, CDR1 is WSHSY and CDR2 is SAAADI. The chain's CDR3 is CASSEPTLGYQPQHF. The CDR3 nucleotides read TGCGCCAGCAGCGAACCAACTCTCGGGTATCAGCCCCAGCATTTT.

J is TRBJ1-1 and V is TRBV7-3; D remains unclear. V was shortened by 3 bases and J by 6 bases, with 11 bases between the two germline ends. This CDR3 has 13 residues. In germline, CDR1 is SGHTA, CDR2 FQGTGA. CDR3 nucleotide sequence: TGTGCCAGCAGCTTCCTCTTCCCAGCTGAAGCTTTCTTT. Translation gives CASSFLFPAEAFF.

The chain carries TRBV24-1 and TRBJ2-1; D not certain. Germline CDR1 reads KGHDR; CDR2 reads SFDVKD. This CDR3 is built from 13 residues. Trimming took 3 bases from V and 6 from J, leaving 8 bases between them. CDR3 residues: CATSDQPVNEQFF. CDR3 DNA sequence: TGTGCCACCAGTGATCAACCGGTCAATGAGCAGTTCTTC.

This clone was counted a single time. V is TRBV6-1 and J is TRBJ1-2; perhaps TRBD1 as D (5 bases). The germline gives CDR1 MNHNS, CDR2 SASEGT. V was cut by 8 bases and J by 13 bases, with 26 bases left in between. CDR3 size: 14 residues. This CDR3 is CASSSDPRLRASTF. The CDR3 DNA follows: TGTGCCAGCTCATCTGACCCTCGCCTCAGGGCCAGCACCTTC.

The CDR3 sequence is CASSYAYRGYEQYF. CDR3 bases: TGTGCCAGCAGTTACGCATACAGGGGCTACGAGCAGTACTTC. V usage is TRBV6-5 and J usage is TRBJ2-7, with 7 bases that match TRBD1. Looked up from germline, CDR1 is MNHEY and CDR2 is SVGAGI. Trimming at V came to 2 bases and at J to 3 bases, leaving 4 bases not matched to a gene. The CDR3 consists of 14 residues.

The V call is TRBV5-4, the J call TRBJ1-1, with a weak D call TRBD1 (6 bases). V lost 1 base and J lost 4, with 23 bases in between. Germline CDR1 reads SGHNT; CDR2 reads YYREEE (reference sequence). The CDR3 spans 18 residues. The CDR3 loop reads CASSLFLSAGAGGTEAFF. The CDR3 DNA reads as TGTGCCAGCAGCTTGTTCTTGAGTGCAGGGGCGGGCGGCACTGAAGCTTTCTTT.